These T cell receptor beta chains were read from a single sample in a study of T cells in Graves' hyperthyroidism and ophthalmopathy. TCRdb recomputed calls from the multiplex PCR reads with MiXCR, one row per CDR3 protein. The sample consists of 500,000 to 600,000 distinct CDR3 sequences, under 60% of them appearing once. The sample consisted of peripheral blood or thyroid tissue (not recorded which). The origin of the receptors is a woman between 18 and 29 years old with Graves' hyperthyroidism. CDR3s include the opening cysteine and the closing phenylalanine or tryptophan. Fields, in order: CDR3 DNA, CDR3 protein, V gene, D gene, J gene, clone size. A D gene is named only where the DNA matches it firmly. Some rows mark clone size as missing; the rest say once, few, many or name a class of expanded clone.

cdr3_nt: TGTGCCAGCAGCCTGATCAGCGGGAGAAACACTGAAGCTTTCTTT; cdr3_aa: CASSLISGRNTEAFF; v_call: TRBV6-5; d_call: .; j_call: TRBJ1-1; clone_size: .
cdr3_nt: TGTGCCAGCAGCTTAGCGGTGACAGGGGTCACTGAAGCTTTCTTT; cdr3_aa: CASSLAVTGVTEAFF; v_call: TRBV7-9; d_call: TRBD1; j_call: TRBJ1-1; clone_size: many
cdr3_nt: TGTGCCAGCAGTGAAAGGGCAGGATTAAACACCTTC; cdr3_aa: CASSERAGLNTF; v_call: TRBV2; d_call: .; j_call: TRBJ1-2; clone_size: .
cdr3_nt: TGTGCCAGCAGCCTGTTAGCGCAGCGGGAGAGGTTCGAGCAGTACTTC; cdr3_aa: CASSLLAQRERFEQYF; v_call: TRBV7-2; d_call: TRBD2; j_call: TRBJ2-7; clone_size: once
cdr3_nt: TGCGCCAGCGGAGCCGGGACAGCTTCACTTTATAATTCACCCCTCCACTTT; cdr3_aa: CASGAGTASLYNSPLHF; v_call: TRBV5-1; d_call: TRBD1; j_call: TRBJ1-6; clone_size: .
cdr3_nt: TGTGCCAGCAGCCATCTTGGACAGGGGGCCTATGGCTACACCTTC; cdr3_aa: CASSHLGQGAYGYTF; v_call: TRBV4-2; d_call: TRBD1; j_call: TRBJ1-2; clone_size: many
cdr3_nt: TGTGCCAGCAGCTTAGGTCCAGCGGGAGCATTAGATACGCAGTATTTT; cdr3_aa: CASSLGPAGALDTQYF; v_call: TRBV7-6; d_call: TRBD2; j_call: TRBJ2-3; clone_size: .
cdr3_nt: TGTGCCAGCGGTTCATCCGCAGAAAACTATGGCTACACCTTC; cdr3_aa: CASGSSAENYGYTF; v_call: TRBV6-1; d_call: .; j_call: TRBJ1-2; clone_size: .
cdr3_nt: TGCAGCGCCACCCCCCGGGGGGTCGGTGAAAAACTGTTTTTT; cdr3_aa: CSATPRGVGEKLFF; v_call: TRBV29-1; d_call: .; j_call: TRBJ1-4; clone_size: once
cdr3_nt: TGCAGCGTGACAGGGGCGGGGGATACGCAGTATTTT; cdr3_aa: CSVTGAGDTQYF; v_call: TRBV29-1; d_call: TRBD1; j_call: TRBJ2-3; clone_size: .
cdr3_nt: TGTGCCAGTAGTATCGGAGATACGCAGTATTTT; cdr3_aa: CASSIGDTQYF; v_call: TRBV19; d_call: .; j_call: TRBJ2-3; clone_size: few
cdr3_nt: TGTGCCTGGGGCCGCATGGGGCGGAGCAATCAGCCCCAGCATTTT; cdr3_aa: CAWGRMGRSNQPQHF; v_call: TRBV30; d_call: .; j_call: TRBJ1-5; clone_size: .
cdr3_nt: TGCGCCAGCAGCTTGGAGGGGACAGGGTTCACCGGGGAGCTGTTTTTT; cdr3_aa: CASSLEGTGFTGELFF; v_call: TRBV5-1; d_call: TRBD1; j_call: TRBJ2-2; clone_size: .
cdr3_nt: TGTGCCACCAGCAACCCCCCGACAGGCGGGAATGAGCAGTTCTTC; cdr3_aa: CATSNPPTGGNEQFF; v_call: TRBV15; d_call: .; j_call: TRBJ2-1; clone_size: few
cdr3_nt: TGCAGTGCTAGACCGACAGGGTGGAGGTACAATGAGCAGTTCTTC; cdr3_aa: CSARPTGWRYNEQFF; v_call: TRBV20-1; d_call: TRBD1; j_call: TRBJ2-1; clone_size: .
cdr3_nt: TGTGCCAGTAGTATTACAGGGACTAGCGGGTACGAGCAGTACTTC; cdr3_aa: CASSITGTSGYEQYF; v_call: TRBV19; d_call: TRBD2; j_call: TRBJ2-7; clone_size: many
cdr3_nt: TGTGCCAGCAGCGACCGGGACAGATACTATGGCTACACCTTC; cdr3_aa: CASSDRDRYYGYTF; v_call: TRBV11-3; d_call: TRBD1; j_call: TRBJ1-2; clone_size: many
cdr3_nt: TGTACCACCGGTGATTTGCAGGGCAGGGCCGACACCGGGGAGCTGTTTTTT; cdr3_aa: CTTGDLQGRADTGELFF; v_call: TRBV24-1; d_call: .; j_call: TRBJ2-2; clone_size: .
cdr3_nt: TGTGCCAGCAGTTTGAACAGGGTGAGAACTGAAGCTTTCTTT; cdr3_aa: CASSLNRVRTEAFF; v_call: TRBV6-5; d_call: .; j_call: TRBJ1-1; clone_size: many
cdr3_nt: TGTGCCAGCAGACTTGGGACAGGGGGACACACTGAAGCTTTCTTT; cdr3_aa: CASRLGTGGHTEAFF; v_call: TRBV6-5; d_call: TRBD1; j_call: TRBJ1-1; clone_size: few
cdr3_nt: TGTGCCAGTAGTACGGGCCGTGAGGGTGGCGAGCAGTACTTC; cdr3_aa: CASSTGREGGEQYF; v_call: TRBV19; d_call: .; j_call: TRBJ2-7; clone_size: .
cdr3_nt: TGTGCCAGCAGTTACGCGGGAGGGGACTACGAGCAGTACTTC; cdr3_aa: CASSYAGGDYEQYF; v_call: TRBV6-5; d_call: TRBD2; j_call: TRBJ2-7; clone_size: .
cdr3_nt: TGTGCCACCAGCAGTACCAGGGGGTCTAATGAAAAACTGTTTTTT; cdr3_aa: CATSSTRGSNEKLFF; v_call: TRBV15; d_call: TRBD1; j_call: TRBJ1-4; clone_size: many
cdr3_nt: TGTGCCAGCAGCTTAGGACGGGGCTCCTCTCGGGGCTACACCTTC; cdr3_aa: CASSLGRGSSRGYTF; v_call: TRBV5-5; d_call: .; j_call: TRBJ1-2; clone_size: once
cdr3_nt: TGTGCCAGCAGTGCTACAGGGACTAGCGGCGAAGAGACCCAGTACTTC; cdr3_aa: CASSATGTSGEETQYF; v_call: TRBV25-1; d_call: TRBD2; j_call: TRBJ2-5; clone_size: .
cdr3_nt: TGCAGCGTTGACCAGGGTTTTGGAGAGACCCAGTACTTC; cdr3_aa: CSVDQGFGETQYF; v_call: TRBV29-1; d_call: .; j_call: TRBJ2-5; clone_size: many
cdr3_nt: TGCAGTGCTAGGGGAGGGACCCAGTACTTC; cdr3_aa: CSARGGTQYF; v_call: TRBV20-1; d_call: .; j_call: TRBJ2-5; clone_size: .
cdr3_nt: TGTGCCAGTAGTACCCCCGACATGGGGAACACTGAAGCTTTCTTT; cdr3_aa: CASSTPDMGNTEAFF; v_call: TRBV19; d_call: .; j_call: TRBJ1-1; clone_size: many
cdr3_nt: TGTGCCAGCTCACCAATGAGACAGCCTGAAGCTTTCTTT; cdr3_aa: CASSPMRQPEAFF; v_call: TRBV18; d_call: .; j_call: TRBJ1-1; clone_size: many
cdr3_nt: TGCAGTGCACGGAAGGAAGGACTGTTTTTT; cdr3_aa: CSARKEGLFF; v_call: TRBV20-1; d_call: .; j_call: TRBJ1-4; clone_size: .
cdr3_nt: TGCAGCGTTAGACAGGGACACCTGAACCAAGAGACCCAGTACTTC; cdr3_aa: CSVRQGHLNQETQYF; v_call: TRBV29-1; d_call: TRBD1; j_call: TRBJ2-5; clone_size: .
cdr3_nt: TGCAGCGTTGTTACCGGGACACTCTTT; cdr3_aa: CSVVTGTLF; v_call: TRBV29-1; d_call: .; j_call: TRBJ1-1; clone_size: .
cdr3_nt: TGTGCCAGCACCTTGGCAGGGGGCACGGAGACCCAGTACTTC; cdr3_aa: CASTLAGGTETQYF; v_call: TRBV6-6; d_call: TRBD1; j_call: TRBJ2-5; clone_size: many
cdr3_nt: TGCGCCAGCAGCTTGCGGGACAGGGGGCACACTGAAGCTTTCTTT; cdr3_aa: CASSLRDRGHTEAFF; v_call: TRBV5-1; d_call: TRBD1; j_call: TRBJ1-1; clone_size: once
cdr3_nt: TGTGCCAGCAGCTTGTCCCGGGGGCGGGGTCACTACGAGCAGTACTTC; cdr3_aa: CASSLSRGRGHYEQYF; v_call: TRBV5-8; d_call: .; j_call: TRBJ2-7; clone_size: many
cdr3_nt: TGTGCCAGCAGCGCTATGGAGGGCACTGAAGCTTTCTTT; cdr3_aa: CASSAMEGTEAFF; v_call: TRBV7-2; d_call: .; j_call: TRBJ1-1; clone_size: .
cdr3_nt: TGTGCCAGCGTTGAGCCAGGTCCCGGCTATGGCTACACCTTC; cdr3_aa: CASVEPGPGYGYTF; v_call: TRBV6-5; d_call: .; j_call: TRBJ1-2; clone_size: .
cdr3_nt: TGCAGTGCTAGACCGACAGGTGGGGCCGGGGAGCTGTTTTTT; cdr3_aa: CSARPTGGAGELFF; v_call: TRBV20-1; d_call: .; j_call: TRBJ2-2; clone_size: once
cdr3_nt: TGCAGCGTTGAAGGGACAGGGGAGGGGTACGAGCAGTACTTC; cdr3_aa: CSVEGTGEGYEQYF; v_call: TRBV29-1; d_call: TRBD1; j_call: TRBJ2-7; clone_size: many
cdr3_nt: TGTGCCAGTAGTTCAAAAGACAGTCATAGCAATCAGCCCCAGCATTTT; cdr3_aa: CASSSKDSHSNQPQHF; v_call: TRBV19; d_call: .; j_call: TRBJ1-5; clone_size: many
cdr3_nt: TGTGCCACCAGCAGCGAGGTCGGTGGCTATGGCTACACCTTC; cdr3_aa: CATSSEVGGYGYTF; v_call: TRBV7-6; d_call: .; j_call: TRBJ1-2; clone_size: .
cdr3_nt: TGTGCCAGCAGCTTAGCTACAGCTTCTAGCACAGATACGCAGTATTTT; cdr3_aa: CASSLATASSTDTQYF; v_call: TRBV7-2; d_call: .; j_call: TRBJ2-3; clone_size: .
cdr3_nt: TGCAGTGCTAGTGGTCCAGCGGGACTTTCCTACGAGCAGTACTTC; cdr3_aa: CSASGPAGLSYEQYF; v_call: TRBV20-1; d_call: TRBD2; j_call: TRBJ2-7; clone_size: many
cdr3_nt: TGTGCCAGCAGTGAAGTAGGTGGCCCATCCTACGAGCAGTACTTC; cdr3_aa: CASSEVGGPSYEQYF; v_call: TRBV6-1; d_call: .; j_call: TRBJ2-7; clone_size: many
cdr3_nt: TGTGCCAGCAGCCCGGCGGGGGTTGGGGCCAACGTCCTGACTTTC; cdr3_aa: CASSPAGVGANVLTF; v_call: TRBV14; d_call: TRBD2; j_call: TRBJ2-6; clone_size: once
cdr3_nt: TGTGCCAGCAGAAGCGGACAGGGAGGAGACTATGACTACACCTTC; cdr3_aa: CASRSGQGGDYDYTF; v_call: TRBV7-3; d_call: TRBD1; j_call: TRBJ1-2; clone_size: .
cdr3_nt: TGTGCCAGCAGTTTTGGGACAGGGGGAACCTACGAGCAGTACTTC; cdr3_aa: CASSFGTGGTYEQYF; v_call: TRBV27; d_call: TRBD1; j_call: TRBJ2-7; clone_size: many
cdr3_nt: TGCGCCAGCAGTGATTACCGATGGGACAGGGCTCAAGAGACCCAGTACTTC; cdr3_aa: CASSDYRWDRAQETQYF; v_call: TRBV10-1; d_call: TRBD1; j_call: TRBJ2-5; clone_size: once
cdr3_nt: TGCGCCAGCAGTCTCGGGATAACGAGCAACACTGAAGCTTTCTTT; cdr3_aa: CASSLGITSNTEAFF; v_call: TRBV5-1; d_call: .; j_call: TRBJ1-1; clone_size: few
cdr3_nt: TGTGCCAGCGAGTTTCGGGCTGGCTACACCTTC; cdr3_aa: CASEFRAGYTF; v_call: TRBV25-1; d_call: .; j_call: TRBJ1-2; clone_size: many
cdr3_nt: TGTGCCAGCAGTTTAGTCCCGGACAGGGGGCAAGTAGATTCACCCCTCCACTTT; cdr3_aa: CASSLVPDRGQVDSPLHF; v_call: TRBV2; d_call: TRBD1; j_call: TRBJ1-6; clone_size: few
cdr3_nt: TGCGCCAGCAGCCAAGTCTATTCAGGAGCCCTCCACTTT; cdr3_aa: CASSQVYSGALHF; v_call: TRBV4-1; d_call: .; j_call: TRBJ1-6; clone_size: many
cdr3_nt: TGCGCCAGCAGCCCAGGACAAAGCAATCAGCCCCAGCATTTT; cdr3_aa: CASSPGQSNQPQHF; v_call: TRBV18; d_call: .; j_call: TRBJ1-5; clone_size: many
cdr3_nt: TGTGCCACCAGTTTAAAGCGATGGGGCTACGAGCAGTACTTC; cdr3_aa: CATSLKRWGYEQYF; v_call: TRBV24-1; d_call: .; j_call: TRBJ2-7; clone_size: .
cdr3_nt: TGTGCCACTCTACAGGGAGAGACCCAGTACTTC; cdr3_aa: CATLQGETQYF; v_call: TRBV10-3; d_call: .; j_call: TRBJ2-5; clone_size: many
cdr3_nt: TGTGCCAGCAGTTTAATCTGGAAGGAAAAACTGTTTTTT; cdr3_aa: CASSLIWKEKLFF; v_call: TRBV12-3/TRBV12-4; d_call: .; j_call: TRBJ1-4; clone_size: .